This T cell receptor beta chain derives from a study of T cell responses to AZD1222 COVID-19 vaccine. Using immunoSEQ multiplex PCR, the repertoire was profiled, and TCRdb retains in-frame clones only, with some absent. This sample has 150,000 to 200,000 clones, with more than 85% found just once. The CDR3 has 13 residues. Germline V gene lookup returns CDR1 SNHLY and CDR2 FYNNEI. V dropped 6 bases and J dropped 5; count of bases not matched to a gene: 6. This specimen was peripheral blood, taken on day 0 of AZD1222 vaccination. The chain combines TRBV2 with TRBJ1-2; TRBD1 agrees at 7 bases. This receptor was taken from an adult in good health. The CDR3 DNA is TGTGCCAGCAGCTTGACAGGGTTATATGGCTACACCTTC. Amino acids: CASSLTGLYGYTF.